These T cell receptor beta chains were read from a single sample in a study of cytomegalovirus exposure and HLA in healthy donors. Produced via immunoSEQ multiplex PCR; TCRdb's table is partial and in-frame only. The sample comprises around 70,000 clones, roughly 92% of which are singletons, and about 1.9% rests with the top ten. The sequenced material came from PBMCs. The receptors here all came from a woman under 30 in good health and CMV-seropositive. Each CDR3 is given with its conserved first and last residue. Each record gives: J gene, V gene, clone size, D gene, CDR3 protein, CDR3 DNA. A D gene is named only where the DNA matches it firmly. Clone size is given for some rows only: seen once, a few or many times, or a class if the clone is expanded.

J gene: TRBJ1-1
V gene: TRBV13
clone size: -
D gene: TRBD1
CDR3 protein: CASSTDRATEAFF
CDR3 DNA: TGTGCCAGCAGCACGGACAGGGCTACTGAAGCTTTCTTT

J gene: TRBJ2-7
V gene: TRBV7-9
clone size: -
D gene: TRBD1
CDR3 protein: CASSFRTGGEQYF
CDR3 DNA: TGTGCCAGCAGCTTCCGGACAGGGGGCGAGCAGTACTTC

J gene: TRBJ1-1
V gene: TRBV27
clone size: -
D gene: -
CDR3 protein: CASQTQGRTEAFF
CDR3 DNA: TGTGCCAGCCAGACACAGGGTCGGACTGAAGCTTTCTTT

J gene: TRBJ1-5
V gene: TRBV7-2
clone size: -
D gene: -
CDR3 protein: CASSPNRNQPQHF
CDR3 DNA: TGTGCCAGCAGCCCGAACAGAAATCAGCCCCAGCATTTT

J gene: TRBJ2-1
V gene: TRBV18
clone size: -
D gene: TRBD2
CDR3 protein: CASSPASSGDNEQFF
CDR3 DNA: TGTGCCAGCTCACCAGCATCTAGCGGTGACAATGAGCAGTTCTTC

J gene: TRBJ2-5
V gene: TRBV5-1
clone size: once
D gene: TRBD1
CDR3 protein: CASSPTGTGNQETQYF
CDR3 DNA: TGCGCCAGCAGCCCCACCGGGACAGGGAACCAAGAGACCCAGTACTTC

J gene: TRBJ1-2
V gene: TRBV11-2
clone size: once
D gene: -
CDR3 protein: CASSFRPGVGDGYTF
CDR3 DNA: TGTGCCAGCAGCTTTCGACCCGGAGTCGGAGATGGCTACACCTTC

J gene: TRBJ2-5
V gene: TRBV10-3
clone size: once
D gene: -
CDR3 protein: CAISQGSTQETQYF
CDR3 DNA: TGTGCCATCAGCCAGGGATCTACACAAGAGACCCAGTACTTC

J gene: TRBJ2-2
V gene: TRBV6-5
clone size: once
D gene: -
CDR3 protein: CASLAVNTGELFF
CDR3 DNA: TGTGCCAGCTTAGCGGTGAACACCGGGGAGCTGTTTTTT

J gene: TRBJ2-6
V gene: TRBV5-1
clone size: -
D gene: TRBD1
CDR3 protein: CASSFRDRAASGANVLTF
CDR3 DNA: TGCGCCAGCAGCTTCCGGGACAGGGCCGCCTCTGGGGCCAACGTCCTGACTTTC

J gene: TRBJ2-7
V gene: TRBV19
clone size: -
D gene: -
CDR3 protein: CATRGSGSYEQYF
CDR3 DNA: TGTGCCACCCGGGGGTCCGGGAGCTACGAGCAGTACTTC

J gene: TRBJ2-2
V gene: TRBV7-9
clone size: -
D gene: TRBD1
CDR3 protein: CASSLGQGAGELFF
CDR3 DNA: TGTGCCAGCAGCTTAGGACAGGGGGCCGGGGAGCTGTTTTTT

J gene: TRBJ2-7
V gene: TRBV19
clone size: -
D gene: -
CDR3 protein: CASSISPGTYEQYF
CDR3 DNA: TGTGCCAGTAGTATATCCCCCGGGACCTACGAGCAGTACTTC

J gene: TRBJ2-2
V gene: TRBV4-1
clone size: -
D gene: -
CDR3 protein: CASSQQENTGELFF
CDR3 DNA: TGCGCCAGCAGCCAACAGGAGAACACCGGGGAGCTGTTTTTT

J gene: TRBJ2-1
V gene: TRBV6-1
clone size: -
D gene: -
CDR3 protein: CASRPLASDEQFF
CDR3 DNA: TGTGCCAGCCGACCATTAGCCTCGGATGAGCAGTTCTTC

J gene: TRBJ2-1
V gene: TRBV5-6
clone size: once
D gene: -
CDR3 protein: CASRSGNEQFF
CDR3 DNA: TGTGCCAGCAGATCGGGGAATGAGCAGTTCTTC

J gene: TRBJ2-7
V gene: TRBV7-9
clone size: -
D gene: TRBD2
CDR3 protein: CASSFAGTSGRAPSYEQYF
CDR3 DNA: TGTGCCAGCAGCTTCGCCGGGACTAGCGGGAGGGCCCCGTCCTACGAGCAGTACTTC

J gene: TRBJ2-7
V gene: TRBV6-1
clone size: -
D gene: -
CDR3 protein: CASSELAGPYEQYF
CDR3 DNA: TGTGCCAGCAGTGAATTGGCGGGGCCCTACGAGCAGTACTTC

J gene: TRBJ2-1
V gene: TRBV7-2
clone size: -
D gene: TRBD2
CDR3 protein: CASSLSLSGRNNEQFF
CDR3 DNA: TGTGCCAGCAGCTTAAGCCTTAGCGGGAGGAACAATGAGCAGTTCTTC

J gene: TRBJ1-1
V gene: TRBV25-1
clone size: -
D gene: -
CDR3 protein: CASTEGIGRAFF
CDR3 DNA: TGTGCCAGCACCGAGGGTATAGGGAGAGCTTTCTTT

J gene: TRBJ1-1
V gene: TRBV7-2
clone size: -
D gene: -
CDR3 protein: CASSQREYMNTEAFF
CDR3 DNA: TGTGCCAGCAGCCAACGGGAATACATGAACACTGAAGCTTTCTTT

J gene: TRBJ2-1
V gene: TRBV10-1
clone size: -
D gene: TRBD2
CDR3 protein: CASRSGTSGRLAYNEQFF
CDR3 DNA: TGCGCCAGCAGGTCCGGGACTAGCGGGAGATTGGCCTACAATGAGCAGTTCTTC

J gene: TRBJ2-3
V gene: TRBV11-2
clone size: -
D gene: TRBD1
CDR3 protein: CASSFPTTWTGETDTQYF
CDR3 DNA: TGTGCCAGCAGCTTCCCCACCACCTGGACAGGGGAGACAGATACGCAGTATTTT

J gene: TRBJ2-5
V gene: TRBV5-5
clone size: -
D gene: TRBD2
CDR3 protein: CASRGTSGSWETQYF
CDR3 DNA: TGTGCCAGCAGGGGGACTAGCGGGAGTTGGGAGACCCAGTACTTC

J gene: TRBJ2-3
V gene: TRBV19
clone size: once
D gene: -
CDR3 protein: CASRSTDTQYF
CDR3 DNA: TGTGCCAGCAGAAGCACAGATACGCAGTATTTT

J gene: TRBJ2-1
V gene: TRBV5-4
clone size: -
D gene: -
CDR3 protein: CASSLDRGGEQFF
CDR3 DNA: TGTGCCAGCAGCTTGGACAGGGGGGGTGAGCAGTTCTTC

J gene: TRBJ2-1
V gene: TRBV2
clone size: -
D gene: TRBD1
CDR3 protein: CASSEADRVTDNEQFF
CDR3 DNA: TGTGCCAGCAGTGAAGCGGACAGGGTCACTGACAATGAGCAGTTCTTC

J gene: TRBJ1-1
V gene: TRBV7-9
clone size: -
D gene: TRBD1
CDR3 protein: CASSPTGVGSDTEAFF
CDR3 DNA: TGTGCCAGCAGCCCAACAGGGGTTGGGTCCGACACTGAAGCTTTCTTT

J gene: TRBJ2-3
V gene: TRBV9
clone size: -
D gene: -
CDR3 protein: CASSADRGIVSTDTQYF
CDR3 DNA: TGTGCCAGCAGCGCGGATAGGGGGATAGTTAGCACAGATACGCAGTATTTT

J gene: TRBJ1-2
V gene: TRBV27
clone size: -
D gene: TRBD1
CDR3 protein: CASSLSIVPGGYGYTF
CDR3 DNA: TGTGCCAGCAGTTTATCGATAGTTCCAGGGGGCTATGGCTACACCTTC

J gene: TRBJ1-5
V gene: TRBV4-1
clone size: -
D gene: TRBD1
CDR3 protein: CASSQDIGTGHLLGNQPQHF
CDR3 DNA: TGCGCCAGCAGCCAAGATATAGGGACAGGGCATCTATTGGGCAATCAGCCCCAGCATTTT

J gene: TRBJ2-7
V gene: TRBV29-1
clone size: -
D gene: TRBD1
CDR3 protein: CSVEATGGYPEQYF
CDR3 DNA: TGCAGCGTTGAGGCGACAGGGGGCTACCCCGAGCAGTACTTC

J gene: TRBJ1-2
V gene: TRBV4-1
clone size: -
D gene: -
CDR3 protein: CASSQQGGSNYGYTF
CDR3 DNA: TGCGCCAGCAGCCAACAGGGAGGATCTAACTATGGCTACACCTTC

J gene: TRBJ2-7
V gene: TRBV27
clone size: once
D gene: TRBD1
CDR3 protein: CASSYRTGGYEQYF
CDR3 DNA: TGTGCCAGCAGTTACCGGACAGGGGGCTACGAGCAGTACTTC

J gene: TRBJ2-2
V gene: TRBV7-6
clone size: -
D gene: -
CDR3 protein: CASSFPLQGLNTGELFF
CDR3 DNA: TGTGCCAGCAGCTTCCCTCTCCAGGGGCTAAACACCGGGGAGCTGTTTTTT

J gene: TRBJ2-2
V gene: TRBV5-1
clone size: -
D gene: TRBD1
CDR3 protein: CASSLGTGLGKTGELFF
CDR3 DNA: TGCGCCAGCAGCTTGGGGACAGGGCTGGGAAAAACCGGGGAGCTGTTTTTT

J gene: TRBJ2-3
V gene: TRBV10-1
clone size: -
D gene: -
CDR3 protein: CASSDGARTDTQYF
CDR3 DNA: TGCGCCAGCAGTGATGGGGCTCGCACAGATACGCAGTATTTT